The text below deals with one TCR beta chain. The CDR3 is 11 amino acids. After removal of 7 bases from V and 12 bases from J, the junction contained 7 bases not matched to a gene. The data derive from a study of blood T cell repertoires in COVID-19. In the source study's methods: Amplified reference gene primers provided the basis for estimating nucleated cell counts. Sequenced by immunoSEQ multiplex PCR; TCRdb stores in-frame clones only, minus some. V and J calls and clone size are as listed in that table; D and trimming were resolved from the DNA. The sample lists about 320,000 clones; under 90% were seen once.

Specimen: PBMCs or T cells enriched from blood (not recorded which). The chain employs TRBV12-3 or TRBV12-4 and TRBJ1-2; TRBD1 agrees at 8 bases. The receptor comes from a man aged 55 to 69 who had recovered from COVID-19. CDR3 region: CASTQTGEHTF. In DNA form, the CDR3 reads TGTGCCAGCACCCAGACAGGGGAGCACACCTTC.